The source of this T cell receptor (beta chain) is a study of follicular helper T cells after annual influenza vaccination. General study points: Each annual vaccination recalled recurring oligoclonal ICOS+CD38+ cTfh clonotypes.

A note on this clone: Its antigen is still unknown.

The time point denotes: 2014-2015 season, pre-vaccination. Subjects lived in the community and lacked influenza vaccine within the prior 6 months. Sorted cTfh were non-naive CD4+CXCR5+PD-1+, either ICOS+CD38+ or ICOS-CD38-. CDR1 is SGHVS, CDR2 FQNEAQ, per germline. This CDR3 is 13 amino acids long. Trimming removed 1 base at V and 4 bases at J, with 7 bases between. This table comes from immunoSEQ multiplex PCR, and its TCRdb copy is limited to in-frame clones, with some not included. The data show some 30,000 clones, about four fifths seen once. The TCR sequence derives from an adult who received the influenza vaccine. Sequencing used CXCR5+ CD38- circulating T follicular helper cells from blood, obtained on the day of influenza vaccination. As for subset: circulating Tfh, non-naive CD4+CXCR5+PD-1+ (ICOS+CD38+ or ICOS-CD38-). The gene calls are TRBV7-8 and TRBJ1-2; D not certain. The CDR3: CASSLGRGYGYTF. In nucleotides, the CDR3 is TGTGCCAGCAGCTTAGGTCGGGGCTATGGCTACACCTTC. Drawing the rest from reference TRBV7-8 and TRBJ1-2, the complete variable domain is GAGVSQSPRYKVAKRGQDVALRCDPISGHVSLFWYQQALGQGPEFLTYFQNEAQLDKSGLPSDRFFAERPEGSVSTLKIQRTQQEDSAVYLCASSLGRGYGYTFGSGTRLTVV.